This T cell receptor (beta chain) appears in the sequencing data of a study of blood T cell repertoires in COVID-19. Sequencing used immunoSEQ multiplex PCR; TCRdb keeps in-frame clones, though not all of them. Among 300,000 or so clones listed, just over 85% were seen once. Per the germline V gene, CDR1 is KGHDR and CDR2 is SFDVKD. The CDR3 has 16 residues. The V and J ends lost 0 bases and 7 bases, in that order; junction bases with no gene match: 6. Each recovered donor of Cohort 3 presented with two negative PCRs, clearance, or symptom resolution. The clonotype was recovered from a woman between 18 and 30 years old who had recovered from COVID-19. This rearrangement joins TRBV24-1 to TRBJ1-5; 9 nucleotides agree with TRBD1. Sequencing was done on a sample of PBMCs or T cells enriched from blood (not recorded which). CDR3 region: CATSDLQQGAGQPQHF. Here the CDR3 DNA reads TGTGCCACCAGTGATTTGCAACAGGGGGCGGGACAGCCCCAGCATTTT.